These 30 T cell receptor beta chains were all obtained from the same sample, sequenced in a study of neurological immune-mediated disorders. One entry per CDR3 protein results from TCRdb running MiXCR on the 5' RACE reads. Of approximately 38,000 distinct CDR3 sequences in the sample, 11% were seen once. Material for sequencing was CD4+ T cells from blood. These receptors all stem from a woman between 25 and 40 years old with HTLV-1-associated myelopathy (HAM/TSP).

The V gene is TRBV5-1, the J gene TRBJ1-6; D is perhaps TRBD1 (6 bases). CDR3 length: 15 residues. Between the trimmed V and J ends, which lost 7 bases and 5 bases, there was a span of 16 bases. CDR1 SGHRS and CDR2 YFSETQ come from the germline V gene. CDR3 region: CASAPGDRDNSPLHF. In DNA form, the CDR3 reads TGCGCCAGCGCACCAGGGGACCGGGATAATTCACCCCTCCACTTT.

Note on this clonotype: A much larger clone lies one base from this, so it may be a read error. The V gene is TRBV6-6, the J gene TRBJ1-5; D is unclear. Germline CDR1 and CDR2: MNHNY and SVGAGI (reference sequence). This CDR3 comprises 12 residues. In DNA form, the CDR3 reads TGTGCCAGCAGTTCAAAAAATCAGCCCCATCATTTT. Amino acids: CASSSKNQPHHF.

This clonotype was detected a few times. The genes are TRBV7-9 and TRBJ1-4; D ambiguous. CDR3 length: 16 residues. Per germline, CDR1 SEHNR and CDR2 FQNEAQ (reference sequence). The ends were cut back, 2 bases at V and 3 bases at J, with 13 bases in the middle. The CDR3 loop reads CASSLNSLGSNEKLFF. CDR3 DNA sequence: TGTGCCAGCAGCTTAAATTCCCTCGGGTCTAATGAAAAACTGTTTTTT.

This clonotype appeared many times. The chain recombines TRBV5-6 with TRBJ2-7; 11 nucleotides match TRBD2. Unmatched junction bases numbered 8, after V lost 3 bases and J lost 3 bases. This CDR3 is built from 16 residues. Germline V gene lookup returns CDR1 SGHDT and CDR2 YYEEEE. The chain's CDR3 is CASSSTGLAGIYEQYF. CDR3 nucleotide sequence: TGTGCCAGCAGCTCTACTGGACTAGCGGGTATCTACGAGCAGTACTTC.

At least ten counts were recorded for this clonotype. The J gene is TRBJ1-6, the V gene TRBV12-3 or TRBV12-4; maybe TRBD1 (5 bases). Trimming cost V 4 bases and J 9 bases, with 16 bases left between them. The CDR3 has 15 amino acids. In nucleotides, the CDR3 is TGTGCCAGCAGTTCCGGGACTCCTTATTCTTCACCCCTCCACTTT. Its translation: CASSSGTPYSSPLHF.

Many counts were recorded for this clonotype. V and J are TRBV20-1 and TRBJ1-1; D remains unclear. The CDR3 length is 14 residues. V lost 0 bases, J lost 5 bases, and 13 bases lay in between. CDR1 is DFQATT and CDR2 is SNEGSKA in the germline V gene (reference sequence). CDR3 nucleotide sequence: TGCAGTGCTAGAGATATGGGTTTGGGGACTGAAGCTTTCTTT. It yields the protein CSARDMGLGTEAFF.

The chain is built from TRBV29-1 and TRBJ1-1; TRBD1 matches 10 bases. This CDR3 contains 13 residues. V lost 5 bases, J lost 4 bases, and 4 bases stayed unmatched. The germline V gene has CDR1 SQVTM and CDR2 ANQGSEA. CDR3 amino acids: CSVYGQGGTEAFF. The DNA for the CDR3 is TGCAGCGTTTATGGACAGGGGGGCACTGAAGCTTTCTTT. The whole variable domain, filled in from reference TRBV29-1 and TRBJ1-1, reads SAVISQKPSRDICQRGTSLTIQCQVDSQVTMMFWYRQQPGQSLTLIATANQGSEATYESGFVIDKFPISRPNLTFSTLTVSNMSPEDSSIYLCSVYGQGGTEAFFGQGTRLTVV.

This clonotype was seen ten or more times. The chain combines TRBV12-3 or TRBV12-4 with TRBJ2-3, with a possible D match to TRBD1 (6 bases). V gave up 6 bases and J gave up 5 bases, with 12 bases separating them. The CDR3 has 13 residues. The CDR3, as DNA: TGTGCCAGCAGGAGCACAGGGAGAGATACGCAGTATTTT. Amino acid sequence: CASRSTGRDTQYF.

This clonotype was detected ten times or more. The chain joins TRBV12-3 or TRBV12-4 to TRBJ1-5; perhaps TRBD1 as D (5 bases). V was pared by 6 bases and J by 2 bases, with 14 bases between. The CDR3 is 15 amino acids. The CDR3 spells CASRKGAGGNQPQHF. CDR3 sequence (DNA): TGTGCCAGCAGGAAAGGGGCGGGGGGCAATCAGCCCCAGCATTTT.

This clonotype came up many times. This chain's CDR3 is CSGTFGSGGTLHGYTF. In nucleotides, the CDR3 is TGCAGCGGAACTTTCGGGTCTGGCGGGACCCTCCATGGCTACACCTTC. The chain links TRBV29-1 to TRBJ1-2; D possibly corresponds to TRBD1 (5 bases). CDR1 SQVTM and CDR2 ANQGSEA come from the germline V gene. CDR3 length equals 16 residues. V lost 7 bases to trimming and J lost 6 bases, with 27 bases between them.

This clonotype was detected ten times or more. This chain uses TRBV20-1 with TRBJ2-3; 8 positions agree with TRBD1. V trimming: 0 bases; J trimming: 1 base; junction bases outside the gene matches: 18. The CDR3 runs 20 residues. Germline assignment: CDR1 DFQATT and CDR2 SNEGSKA (reference sequence). CDR3 region: CSARDGHRGQESRRTDTQYF. The CDR3 DNA reads TGCAGTGCTAGAGATGGGCACCGGGGACAGGAGAGCCGACGCACAGATACGCAGTATTTT.

This clonotype has at least ten counts. The chain recombines TRBV20-1 with TRBJ1-5; tentative D call: TRBD1 (6 bases). CDR1 DFQATT and CDR2 SNEGSKA come from the germline V gene (reference sequence). CDR3 size: 15 residues. The ends were cut back, 1 base at V and 3 bases at J, with 13 bases in the middle. In DNA form, the CDR3 reads TGCAGTGCTAGAGTGGGAGGGGGGATCAATCAGCCCCAGCATTTT. The encoded protein is CSARVGGGINQPQHF.

This clonotype was recorded at least ten times. A much larger clone differs from this one at a single base, so this may be a read error. The chain links TRBV20-1 to TRBJ2-7, with 8 positions matching TRBD1. Germline V gene data show CDR1 as DFQATT and CDR2 as SNEGSKA (reference sequence). This CDR3 has 15 amino acids. V lost 0 bases and J lost 4; bases outside the gene matches: 8. For the CDR3, the DNA is TGCAGTGCTAGAGATGGGGGGACAGGTTCGTACGAGCAGTACTTC. Translated: CSARDGGTGSYEQYF.

This clonotype showed up many times. The rearrangement uses TRBV5-1 and TRBJ1-1; weak D call: TRBD1 (5 bases). The CDR3 has 14 amino acids. The germline V gene has CDR1 SGHRS and CDR2 YFSETQ. V lost 5 bases, J lost 5 bases, and 16 bases lay in between. The CDR3 region is CASSRDPSRTEAFF. Here the CDR3 DNA reads TGCGCCAGCAGTCGGGACCCCTCTCGAACTGAAGCTTTCTTT. Drawing the rest from reference TRBV5-1 and TRBJ1-1, the complete variable domain is KAGVTQTPRYLIKTRGQQVTLSCSPISGHRSVSWYQQTPGQGLQFLFEYFSETQRNKGNFPGRFSGRQFSNSRSEMNVSTLELGDSALYLCASSRDPSRTEAFFGQGTRLTVV.

This clonotype was seen repeatedly, ten times or more. This chain joins TRBV20-1 and TRBJ2-1; TRBD2 matches 11 bases. From germline, CDR1 is DFQATT and CDR2 SNEGSKA (reference sequence). This CDR3 contains 13 residues. In nucleotides, the CDR3 is TGCAGCGCCGGGGCTAGCGGGGGGAATGAGCAGTTCTTC. Encoded protein: CSAGASGGNEQFF.

This clonotype was counted at least ten times. CDR3 nucleotide sequence: TGCGCCAGCAGCTTGTGGCCCTCGTTAAATCAGGGGGCTCGGGCAGATACGCAGTATTTT. Protein sequence: CASSLWPSLNQGARADTQYF. This chain links TRBV5-1 with TRBJ2-3, with 8 bases identical to TRBD1. CDR1 SGHRS and CDR2 YFSETQ come from the germline V gene. This CDR3 is 20 amino acids long. With V trimmed by 1 base and J by 4 bases, 20 bases remained unmatched.

This clonotype has ten or more counts. V usage is TRBV29-1 and J usage is TRBJ2-7, with TRBD1 matching over 9 bases. V was clipped by 6 bases and J by 7 bases; unmatched bases: 10. Per the germline V gene, CDR1 is SQVTM and CDR2 is ANQGSEA. The CDR3 is 13 residues long. The chain's CDR3 is CSVSTGGSGEQYF. CDR3 in DNA: TGCAGCGTATCGACAGGGGGAAGTGGTGAGCAGTACTTC.

This clonotype was detected ten times or more. The chain employs TRBV12-3 or TRBV12-4 and TRBJ2-1; D is perhaps TRBD1 or TRBD2 (5 bases each). There are 13 residues in the CDR3. Trimming removed 6 bases from V and 15 bases from J, with 21 bases in between. This CDR3 reads CASSRQPPGRRFF. The CDR3 DNA reads TGTGCCAGCAGCCGTCAACCACCGGGACGAAGGTTCTTC.

This clonotype was observed many times. The chain recombines TRBV19 with TRBJ2-1, with D perhaps TRBD2 (7 bases). This CDR3 is 15 amino acids long. With 7 bases removed from V and 4 bases from J, the gap between germline ends came to 17 bases. Germline values: CDR1 LNHDA, CDR2 SQIVND (reference sequence). The CDR3 loop is CASTPRGGVYNEQFF. DNA of the CDR3: TGTGCCAGTACCCCAAGAGGGGGGGTTTACAATGAGCAGTTCTTC.

In its sample, this clonotype ranks as medium-sized. The V and J genes are TRBV20-1 and TRBJ2-1, with TRBD1 as a possible D gene (6 bases). The CDR3 spans 14 residues. Trimming shortened V by 5 bases and J by 6 bases, and 17 bases separated the two germline ends. Germline V lookup: CDR1 DFQATT, CDR2 SNEGSKA (reference sequence). The CDR3 loop reads CSAGKGTLVNEQFF. DNA for the CDR3: TGCAGTGCTGGAAAGGGGACATTGGTCAATGAGCAGTTCTTC.

This clonotype was found many times. The chain employs TRBV5-6 and TRBJ1-1; weak D call: TRBD1 (5 bases). CDR3 length equals 13 residues. V shed 1 base and J shed 4 bases, with 8 bases lying between them. Germline lookup yields CDR1 SGHDT and CDR2 YYEEEE. The chain's CDR3 is CASSLMGTTEAFF. In DNA form, the CDR3 reads TGTGCCAGCAGCTTGATGGGGACCACTGAAGCTTTCTTT.

This clonotype was observed at least ten times. The V gene is TRBV6-5, the J gene TRBJ2-7; 16 nucleotides align to TRBD2. Per the germline V gene, CDR1 is MNHEY and CDR2 is SVGAGI. The CDR3 contains 16 residues. Losses at the gene ends were 6 bases for V and 5 bases for J; bases not matched to a gene: 7. CDR3 sequence: CASSGTSGGAGNEQYF. In DNA, the CDR3 is TGTGCCAGCAGCGGGACTAGCGGGGGGGCGGGGAACGAGCAGTACTTC.

This clonotype has a count of ten or more. V and J are TRBV29-1 and TRBJ1-2; D perhaps matches TRBD1 (5 bases). V lost 4 bases and J 2 bases, leaving 11 bases between the germline ends. The CDR3 covers 13 residues. From germline, CDR1 is SQVTM and CDR2 ANQGSEA. The CDR3 is CSVAQGGNYGYTF. The CDR3 nucleotides read TGCAGCGTTGCTCAGGGTGGAAACTATGGCTACACCTTC.

By share, this clonotype ranks as medium-sized (0.01 to 0.1%). The chain has TRBV3-1 and TRBJ2-2, with 14 bases identical to TRBD2. The V gene end was trimmed by 4 bases and the J gene end by 9 bases; junction bases not matched to a gene: 7. CDR1 LGHDT and CDR2 YNNKEL come from the germline V gene (reference sequence). CDR3 length: 16 residues. The CDR3 nucleotides read TGTGCCAGCAGCCCCCGACTAGCGGGGGGGCCTCGGGAGCTGTTTTTT. This sequence encodes CASSPRLAGGPRELFF.

At least ten counts were recorded for this clonotype. This chain uses TRBV5-1 with TRBJ2-1, with TRBD2 matching 14 bases. After removal of 4 bases from V and 4 bases from J, the junction contained 7 bases not matched to a gene. Germline V gene lookup returns CDR1 SGHRS and CDR2 YFSETQ. CDR3 size: 17 residues. Here the CDR3 reads CASSPRLAGGPYNEQFF. DNA of the CDR3: TGCGCCAGCAGCCCCCGACTAGCGGGGGGGCCTTACAATGAGCAGTTCTTC.

This clonotype appeared a single time. The chain employs TRBV7-2 and TRBJ1-5, with D perhaps TRBD1 (6 bases). The V gene lost 2 bases and the J gene lost 6 bases, with 17 bases spanning the gap. CDR1 and CDR2 (germline): SGHTA, FQGNSA. CDR3 size: 16 residues. CDR3 loop: CASSLNTGGLGQPQHF. The CDR3 coding sequence is TGTGCCAGCAGCTTAAACACGGGGGGCTTGGGTCAGCCCCAGCATTTT. Full variable domain (outside the CDR3, taken from reference TRBV7-2 and TRBJ1-5): GAGVSQSPSNKVTEKGKDVELRCDPISGHTALYWYRQSLGQGLEFLIYFQGNSAPDKSGLPSDRFSAERTGGSVSTLTIQRTQQEDSAVYLCASSLNTGGLGQPQHFGDGTRLSIL.

In this sample, this clonotype turned up many times. The V and J genes are TRBV20-1 and TRBJ2-7, with D perhaps assigned TRBD1 or TRBD2 (5 bases each). Trimming cost V 5 bases and J 0 bases, with 20 bases left between them. Germline V CDR1 and CDR2: DFQATT, SNEGSKA (reference sequence). This CDR3 is built from 16 residues. Here the CDR3 DNA reads TGCAGTGCTCCTCTCCCGGGACCGAGAAGCTCCTACGAGCAGTACTTC. Translating it yields CSAPLPGPRSSYEQYF.

This clonotype appeared many times. The rearrangement joins TRBV6-5 to TRBJ1-2; possible D gene TRBD1, 5 bases. Per the germline V gene, CDR1 is MNHEY and CDR2 is SVGAGI. Between the trimmed V and J ends, which lost 6 bases and 6 bases, there was a span of 17 bases. The CDR3 is 14 amino acids. The CDR3 region has the DNA TGTGCCAGCAGAGAGGGGTCGGGGATTAATGGCTACACCTTC. Residues: CASREGSGINGYTF.

In its sample, this clonotype was seen many times. This sequence joins TRBV6-5 and TRBJ2-3, with D hard to call. Germline CDR1 and CDR2: MNHEY and SVGAGI. V was pared by 6 bases and J by 0 bases, with 7 bases between. This CDR3 region has 13 residues. Written as DNA, the CDR3 is TGTGCCAGCAGACACCCCAGCACAGATACGCAGTATTTT. This codes for CASRHPSTDTQYF.

This clonotype rates as medium-sized. The chain combines TRBV5-5 with TRBJ1-1; D unresolved. Trimming stripped 4 bases from V and 4 bases from J, with 11 bases between. Germline V CDR1 and CDR2: SGHKS, YYEKEE (reference sequence). CDR3 length equals 13 residues. DNA for the CDR3: TGTGCCAGCAGCCCGGTTGTGGGCACTGAAGCTTTCTTT. This sequence encodes CASSPVVGTEAFF.